The 7 T cell receptor beta chains given below trace back to one sample, sequenced in a study of blood T cell repertoires in COVID-19. Some clones are missing from TCRdb's copy, which holds only in-frame ones; the method was immunoSEQ multiplex PCR. The sample yields roughly 150,000 clones, roughly 80% seen once. Input material: PBMCs or T cells enriched from blood (not recorded which). All receptors come from a woman in her forties or fifties who had recovered from COVID-19.

The J gene is TRBJ2-3, the V gene TRBV7-9; D is perhaps TRBD1 (6 bases). V was shortened by 1 base and J by 6 bases, with 20 bases between the two germline ends. The CDR3 runs 17 residues. CDR1 is SEHNR and CDR2 is FQNEAQ in the germline V gene (reference sequence). This CDR3 is CASSLGQTGYRGDTQYF. The CDR3, as DNA: TGTGCCAGCAGCTTAGGCCAGACAGGTTATCGCGGGGATACGCAGTATTTT.

This clone was seen only once. J is TRBJ1-2 and V is TRBV6-5; D call uncertain. CDR1 and CDR2 (germline): MNHEY, SVGAGI. The CDR3 has 13 residues. Trimming pared 8 bases from V and 3 bases from J, leaving 13 bases between. CDR3 sequence: CASYTIADYGYTF. The CDR3 coding sequence is TGTGCCAGCTATACAATTGCTGACTATGGCTACACCTTC.

The chain is built from TRBV7-7 and TRBJ2-5; no reliable D call. With 5 bases removed from V and 2 bases from J, the gap between germline ends came to 9 bases. This CDR3 comprises 13 residues. CDR1 and CDR2 from the germline V gene are SSHAT and FNYEAQ (reference sequence). The DNA of the CDR3 is TGTGCCAGCAGCCTGGCACCACAAGAGACCCAGTACTTC. Its translation is CASSLAPQETQYF.

The chain joins TRBV19 to TRBJ1-2; D may be TRBD1 (5 bases). The CDR3 runs to 13 residues. Trimming cost V 5 bases and J 6 bases, with 13 bases left between them. In germline, CDR1 is LNHDA, CDR2 SQIVND (reference sequence). The DNA for the CDR3 is TGTGCCAGTAGTCCTAACAGGTCCCATGGCTACACCTTC. This translates into CASSPNRSHGYTF. The full variable domain, with the rest looked up from reference TRBV19 and TRBJ1-2, is DGGITQSPKYLFRKEGQNVTLSCEQNLNHDAMYWYRQDPGQGLRLIYYSQIVNDFQKGDIAEGYSVSREKKESFPLTVTSAQKNPTAFYLCASSPNRSHGYTFGSGTRLTVV.

The J gene is TRBJ1-4, the V gene TRBV19; TRBD1 matches 7 bases. The trim removed 0 bases at V and 6 bases at J, leaving 1 base unmatched. There are 14 residues in the CDR3. The V gene's germline CDR1 is LNHDA and CDR2 SQIVND (reference sequence). The CDR3 reads CASSIEGGDEKLFF. The CDR3 bases are TGTGCCAGTAGTATAGAAGGGGGCGATGAAAAACTGTTTTTT.

The sample holds one count of this clone. This chain links TRBV6-5 with TRBJ1-6, with D uncertain. CDR1 is MNHEY, CDR2 SVGAGI, per germline. The CDR3 totals 12 residues. V was clipped by 6 bases and J by 6 bases, with 6 bases between them. CDR3 protein: CASRRSNSPLHF. As DNA, the CDR3 is TGTGCCAGCAGGCGGAGTAATTCACCCCTCCACTTT.

The chain combines TRBV7-2 with TRBJ1-5, with D perhaps matching TRBD1 (6 bases). The germline gives CDR1 SGHTA, CDR2 FQGNSA. V was cut by 2 bases and J by 3 bases, with 11 bases left in between. CDR3 length equals 15 residues. For the CDR3, the DNA is TGTGCCAGCAGCTTACCGGGACATCTCAATCAGCCCCAGCATTTT. It is translated as CASSLPGHLNQPQHF.